The subject of this entry is one TCR beta chain. What it binds is not known. In germline, CDR1 is WSHSY, CDR2 SAAADI. CDR3 length: 16 amino acids. J lost 3 bases, V lost 1 base, and 9 bases had no gene match. These data belong to a study of response to subunit inactivated influenza vaccine. TCRdb re-called the RT-PCR reads through MiXCR, storing one row per CDR3 protein. The sample consists of approximately 160,000 distinct CDR3 sequences, about 11% of them appearing once. Regarding the study as a whole: Few additional T cells are recruited per seasonal influenza vaccination, authors suggested.

This TCR came from a man aged 50 to 69 who received an inactivated influenza vaccine. The V call is TRBV10-2, the J call TRBJ2-7; 7 bases fit TRBD1. Sequences were derived from CD8+ T cells sorted from PBMCs, sampled about 24 months after vaccination. Written as DNA, the CDR3 is TGCGCCAGCAGTGAGTTCCCGACCGGGACAGTCTACGAGCAGTACTTC. Protein product: CASSEFPTGTVYEQYF.